This entry describes one T cell receptor (beta chain). How the authors handled the data: Amplified reference gene primers provided the basis for estimating nucleated cell counts. Method: immunoSEQ multiplex PCR; TCRdb's copy keeps in-frame clones and lacks some. That table supplies the V and J calls and clone size; D and trimming were determined from the DNA. The sample lists 100,000 to 150,000 clones, 65% to 90% occurring once. The data derive from a study of blood T cell repertoires in COVID-19. Looking at the study overall: Specimens from acute and convalescent COVID-19 originated in the United States, Italy and Spain. Sample material is recorded as cDNA or gDNA derived from T cells, B-cell-depleted T cells, or PBMCs.

The receptor comes from a man older than 75 with active or convalescent COVID-19. The sequencing input was peripheral blood.

CDR3 DNA: TGTGCCAGCACCGGGGACAGTCGGGGCTACACCTTC. It is translated as CASTGDSRGYTF. The rearrangement links TRBV28 to TRBJ1-2; 7 positions match TRBD1. J lost 8 bases, V lost 7 bases, and 7 bases had no gene match. CDR1 and CDR2 (germline): MDHEN, SYDVKM. This CDR3 comprises 12 residues.